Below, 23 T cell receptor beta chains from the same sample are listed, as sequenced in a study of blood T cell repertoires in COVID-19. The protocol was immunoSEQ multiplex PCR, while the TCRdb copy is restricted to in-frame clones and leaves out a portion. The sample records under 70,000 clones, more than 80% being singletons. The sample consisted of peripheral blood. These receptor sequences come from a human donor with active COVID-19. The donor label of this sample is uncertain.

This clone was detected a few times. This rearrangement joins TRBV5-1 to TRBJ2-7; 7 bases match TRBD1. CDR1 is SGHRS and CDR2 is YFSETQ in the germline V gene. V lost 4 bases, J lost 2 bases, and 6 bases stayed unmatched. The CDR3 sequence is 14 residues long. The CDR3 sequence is CASSEDRWTYEQYF. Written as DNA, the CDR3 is TGCGCCAGCAGCGAGGACAGGTGGACCTACGAGCAGTACTTC. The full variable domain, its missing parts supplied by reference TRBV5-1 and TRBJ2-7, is KAGVTQTPRYLIKTRGQQVTLSCSPISGHRSVSWYQQTPGQGLQFLFEYFSETQRNKGNFPGRFSGRQFSNSRSEMNVSTLELGDSALYLCASSEDRWTYEQYFGPGTRLTVT.

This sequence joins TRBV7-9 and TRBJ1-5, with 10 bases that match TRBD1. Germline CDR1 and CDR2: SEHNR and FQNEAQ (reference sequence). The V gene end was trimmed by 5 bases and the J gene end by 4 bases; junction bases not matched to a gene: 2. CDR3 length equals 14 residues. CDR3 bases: TGTGCCAGCAGCCCGGGACAGGGGAATCAGCCCCAGCATTTT. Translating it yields CASSPGQGNQPQHF.

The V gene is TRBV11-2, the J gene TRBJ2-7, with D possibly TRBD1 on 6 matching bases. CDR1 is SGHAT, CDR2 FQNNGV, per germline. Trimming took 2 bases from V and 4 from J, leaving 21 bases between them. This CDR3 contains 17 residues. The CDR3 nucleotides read TGTGCCAGCAGCTTAACAACCGGACAGAGTTATATATACGAGCAGTACGTC. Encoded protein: CASSLTTGQSYIYEQYV.

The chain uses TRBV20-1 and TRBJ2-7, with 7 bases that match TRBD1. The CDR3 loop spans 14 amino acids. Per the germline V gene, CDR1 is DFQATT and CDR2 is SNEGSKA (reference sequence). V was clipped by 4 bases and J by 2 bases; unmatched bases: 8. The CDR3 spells CSAIDRAGTYEQYV. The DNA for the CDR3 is TGCAGTGCTATTGACAGGGCTGGAACCTACGAGCAGTACGTC.

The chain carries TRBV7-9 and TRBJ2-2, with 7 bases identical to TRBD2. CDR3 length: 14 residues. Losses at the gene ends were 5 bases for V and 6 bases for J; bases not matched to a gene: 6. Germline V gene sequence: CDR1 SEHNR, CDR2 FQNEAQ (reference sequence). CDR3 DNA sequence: TGTGCCAGCAGCGGCGGACTAGTTTCCGGGGAGCTGTTTTTT. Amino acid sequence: CASSGGLVSGELFF.

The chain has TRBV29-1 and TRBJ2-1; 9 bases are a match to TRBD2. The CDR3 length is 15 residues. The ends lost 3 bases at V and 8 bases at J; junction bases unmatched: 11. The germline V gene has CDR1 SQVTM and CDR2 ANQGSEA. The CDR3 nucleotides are TGCAGCGTTGACCCTAGCGGCGGGAGGGCAGATGAGCAGTTCTTC. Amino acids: CSVDPSGGRADEQFF.

CDR3 DNA: TGTGCCAGCAGTTACCCAGCGGCCCGGGAGTACAATGAGCAGTTCTTC. Its translation is CASSYPAAREYNEQFF. The gene calls are TRBV6-6 and TRBJ2-1; maybe TRBD2 (6 bases). Trimming stripped 2 bases from V and 4 bases from J, with 15 bases between. Germline V lookup: CDR1 MNHNY, CDR2 SVGAGI (reference sequence). The CDR3 has 16 residues.

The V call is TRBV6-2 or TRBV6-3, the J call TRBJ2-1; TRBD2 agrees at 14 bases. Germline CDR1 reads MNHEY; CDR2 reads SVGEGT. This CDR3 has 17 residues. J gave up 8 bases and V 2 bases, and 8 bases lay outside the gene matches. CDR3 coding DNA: TGTGCCAGCAGTTACGGCGTGGGACTAGCGGGGGAGGATGAGCAGTTCTTC. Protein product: CASSYGVGLAGEDEQFF.

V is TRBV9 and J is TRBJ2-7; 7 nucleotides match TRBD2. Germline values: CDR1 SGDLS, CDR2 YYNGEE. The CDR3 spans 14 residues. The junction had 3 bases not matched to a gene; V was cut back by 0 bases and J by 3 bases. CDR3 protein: CASSVVGEGYEQYF. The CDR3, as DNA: TGTGCCAGCAGCGTAGTCGGGGAGGGCTACGAGCAGTACTTC.

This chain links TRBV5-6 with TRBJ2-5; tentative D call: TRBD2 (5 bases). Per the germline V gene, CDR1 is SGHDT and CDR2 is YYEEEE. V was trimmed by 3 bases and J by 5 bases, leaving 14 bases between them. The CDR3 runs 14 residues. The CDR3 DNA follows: TGTGCCAGCAGCTCTTGGTCCCGCGGGGAGACCCAGTACTTC. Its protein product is CASSSWSRGETQYF. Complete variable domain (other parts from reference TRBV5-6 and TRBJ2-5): DAGVTQSPTHLIKTRGQQVTLRCSPKSGHDTVSWYQQALGQGPQFIFQYYEEEERQRGNFPDRFSGHQFPNYSSELNVNALLLGDSALYLCASSSWSRGETQYFGPGTRLLVL.

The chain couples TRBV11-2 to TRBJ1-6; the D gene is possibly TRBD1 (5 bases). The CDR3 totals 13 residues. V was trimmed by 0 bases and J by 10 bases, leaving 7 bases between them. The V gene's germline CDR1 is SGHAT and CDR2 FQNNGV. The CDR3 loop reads CASSLEGVSPLHF. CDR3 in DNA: TGTGCCAGCAGCTTAGAAGGGGTCTCACCCCTCCACTTT.

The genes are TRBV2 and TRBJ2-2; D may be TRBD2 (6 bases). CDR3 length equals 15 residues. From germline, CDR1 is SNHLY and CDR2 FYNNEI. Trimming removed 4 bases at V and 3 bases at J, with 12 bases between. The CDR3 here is CASSGAGRYTGELFF. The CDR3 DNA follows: TGTGCCAGCAGTGGGGCTGGGAGGTACACCGGGGAGCTGTTTTTT.

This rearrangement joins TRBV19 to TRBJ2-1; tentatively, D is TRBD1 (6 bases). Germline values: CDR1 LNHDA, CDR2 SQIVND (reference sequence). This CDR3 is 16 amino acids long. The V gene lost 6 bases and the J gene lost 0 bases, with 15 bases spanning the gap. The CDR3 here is CASSIQGTSSYNEQFF. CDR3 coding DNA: TGTGCCAGTAGCATACAGGGAACCAGCTCCTACAATGAGCAGTTCTTC.

The CDR3 here is CASSIPGQPKWEQYF. The CDR3, as DNA: TGTGCCAGTAGTATTCCGGGACAACCAAAGTGGGAGCAGTACTTC. The chain has TRBV19 and TRBJ2-7; D might be TRBD1 (6 bases). V was cut by 3 bases and J by 7 bases, with 19 bases left in between. Germline V gene sequence: CDR1 LNHDA, CDR2 SQIVND (reference sequence). The CDR3 is 15 amino acids.

The CDR3 DNA reads TGTGCCAGCAGACTAGGGACAGGTCGCACCGGGGAGCTGTTTTTT. As protein: CASRLGTGRTGELFF. The chain couples TRBV28 to TRBJ2-2, with 8 positions matching TRBD1. The CDR3 is made up of 15 amino acids. In germline, CDR1 is MDHEN, CDR2 SYDVKM. Trimming cost V 6 bases and J 4 bases; bases outside gene matches: 7.

The CDR3 loop reads CASSLAHQYEQYF. CDR3 DNA: TGTGCCAGCAGCTTAGCGCACCAGTACGAGCAGTACTTC. The chain has TRBV7-8 and TRBJ2-7; no reliable D call. CDR1 is SGHVS, CDR2 FQNEAQ, per germline. Trimming cost V 0 bases and J 4 bases, with 7 bases left between them. The CDR3 covers 13 residues.

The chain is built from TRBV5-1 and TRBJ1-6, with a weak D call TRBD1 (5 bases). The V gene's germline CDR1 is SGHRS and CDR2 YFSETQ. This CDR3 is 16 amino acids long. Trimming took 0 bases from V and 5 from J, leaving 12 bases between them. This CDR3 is CASSLEKGFNNSPLHF. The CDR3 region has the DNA TGCGCCAGCAGCTTGGAGAAGGGGTTTAATAATTCACCCCTCCACTTT.

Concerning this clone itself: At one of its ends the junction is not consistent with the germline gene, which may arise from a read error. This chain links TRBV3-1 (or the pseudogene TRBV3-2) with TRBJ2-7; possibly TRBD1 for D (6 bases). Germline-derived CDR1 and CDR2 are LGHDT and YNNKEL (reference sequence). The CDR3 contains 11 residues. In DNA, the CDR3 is TGTGCCAGCAGCCAAGGACAGGCGCCTAACTTC. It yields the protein CASSQGQAPNF.

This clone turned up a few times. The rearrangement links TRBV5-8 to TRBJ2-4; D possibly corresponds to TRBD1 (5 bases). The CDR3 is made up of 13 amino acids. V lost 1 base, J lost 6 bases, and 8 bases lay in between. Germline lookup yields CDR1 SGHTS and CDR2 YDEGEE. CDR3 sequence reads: CASSLRGGNIQYF. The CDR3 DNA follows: TGTGCCAGCAGCTTGAGGGGCGGAAACATTCAGTACTTC.

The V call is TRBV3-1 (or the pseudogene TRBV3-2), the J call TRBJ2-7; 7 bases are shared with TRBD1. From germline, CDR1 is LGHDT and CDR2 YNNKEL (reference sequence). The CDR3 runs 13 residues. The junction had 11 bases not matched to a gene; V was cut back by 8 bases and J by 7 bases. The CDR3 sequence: CASGTGVWEEQYF. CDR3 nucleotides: TGTGCCAGCGGCACAGGGGTTTGGGAAGAGCAGTACTTC.

The CDR3 DNA follows: TGTGCCAGCAGCGCACAGGGTAATAATTCACCCCTCCACTTT. Its translation is CASSAQGNNSPLHF. V gene TRBV9 combines with J gene TRBJ1-6, with D maybe TRBD1 (6 bases). Germline loops: CDR1 SGDLS, CDR2 YYNGEE. Trimming took off 3 bases at V and 5 bases at J, with 9 bases between the two ends. The CDR3 covers 14 residues.

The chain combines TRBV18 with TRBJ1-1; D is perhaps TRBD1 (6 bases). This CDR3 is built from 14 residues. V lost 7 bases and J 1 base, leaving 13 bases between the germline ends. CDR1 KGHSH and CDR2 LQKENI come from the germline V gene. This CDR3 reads CASYGEGGNTEAFF. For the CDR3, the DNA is TGTGCCAGCTACGGGGAGGGGGGGAACACTGAAGCTTTCTTT.

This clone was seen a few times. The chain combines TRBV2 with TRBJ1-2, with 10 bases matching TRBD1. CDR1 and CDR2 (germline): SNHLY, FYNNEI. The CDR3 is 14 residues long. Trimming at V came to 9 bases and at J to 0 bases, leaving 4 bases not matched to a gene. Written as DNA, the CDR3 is TGTGCCAGGGGACAGGGGACTCCTAACTATGGCTACACCTTC. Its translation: CARGQGTPNYGYTF.